Listed below are T cell receptor beta chains from one sample, sequenced in a study of T cells after yellow fever vaccination. TCRdb re-called the 5' RACE reads through MiXCR, storing one row per CDR3 protein. The table lists under 500,000 distinct CDR3 sequences, 18% of them singletons. Sequenced material: PBMCs, taken before the yellow fever booster vaccination. The receptor source for this set is a man between 18 and 35 years old who received the YFV17D yellow fever vaccine. CDR3s include the opening cysteine and the closing phenylalanine or tryptophan. The D gene is left open where the match is weak. Not every row has a clone size; where given, it reads once, few, many or a size class.

d_call,j_call,v_call,clone_size,cdr3_nt,cdr3_aa
TRBD2,TRBJ2-3,TRBV5-1,.,TGCGCCAGCAGCTTGGGATTGAAAGGGACTAGACCTCCTTCTAGCACAGATACGCAGTATTTT,CASSLGLKGTRPPSSTDTQYF
.,TRBJ2-3,TRBV7-7,.,TGTGCTAGCAGCCTAGGTACAGGGCTTGATACGCAGTATTTT,CASSLGTGLDTQYF
.,TRBJ2-4,TRBV12-3/TRBV12-4,.,TGTGCCAGCAGTTTCTCGGGGAATGGTGGCATTCAGTACTTC,CASSFSGNGGIQYF
.,TRBJ2-5,TRBV7-7,few,TGTGCTAGCACAGCAGGGGTCGGAGAGACCCAGTACTTC,CASTAGVGETQYF
.,TRBJ2-4,TRBV6-5,few,TGTGCCAGCACTTCGCCTCGGGCGGACATTCAGTACTTC,CASTSPRADIQYF
.,TRBJ1-5,TRBV6-5,.,TGTGCCAGCAGTTACGAACAGGGACATCAGCCCCAGCATTTT,CASSYEQGHQPQHF
.,TRBJ2-5,TRBV11-2,.,TGTGCCAGCAGCTTAGATATCGGGGTTGGCAAAGAGACCCAGTACTTC,CASSLDIGVGKETQYF
.,TRBJ2-1,TRBV6-2/TRBV6-3,few,TGTGCCAGCAGTCCCACTCTTATCAGGGCGGCCCATGAGCAGTTCTTC,CASSPTLIRAAHEQFF
TRBD2,TRBJ2-1,TRBV29-1,few,TGCAGCGTTGAAACCCGACTAGCCGACGTCAATGAGCAGTTCTTC,CSVETRLADVNEQFF
TRBD2,TRBJ2-3,TRBV10-3,few,TGTGCCATCAGTGAGTCGCTAGCGGGGGCTGATACGCAGTATTTT,CAISESLAGADTQYF
.,TRBJ2-3,TRBV4-2,.,TGTGCCAGCAGCCCCGGGGACATACGCACAGATACGCTGTATTTT,CASSPGDIRTDTLYF
.,TRBJ2-2,TRBV12-3/TRBV12-4,few,TGTGCCAGCAGTTTACGGCAGATTAACACCGGGGAGCTGTTTTTT,CASSLRQINTGELFF
.,TRBJ1-1,TRBV7-9,.,TGTGCCAGCAGCTTACCATGGGGGGAGAACACTGAAGCTTTCTTT,CASSLPWGENTEAFF
.,TRBJ1-5,TRBV7-2,.,TGTGCCAGCAGCTTAGCGACAGGCAATCAGCCCCAGCATTTT,CASSLATGNQPQHF
.,TRBJ2-5,TRBV4-1,few,TGCGCCAGCAGCCATCAGGCAGCTCAAGAGACCCAGTACTTC,CASSHQAAQETQYF
.,TRBJ2-7,TRBV2,.,TGTGCCAGCACGGCCTTATCCGGACAGTCCCCCGAGCAGTACTTC,CASTALSGQSPEQYF
TRBD1,TRBJ1-1,TRBV5-1,.,TGCGCCAGCAGGAAGACAGGGGGGAACACTGAAGCTTTCTTT,CASRKTGGNTEAFF
TRBD1,TRBJ2-7,TRBV11-3,.,TGTGCCAGCAGCTCGACAGGGGTCCACGAGCAGTACTTC,CASSSTGVHEQYF
.,TRBJ2-5,TRBV18,.,TGTGCCAGCTCACCAGGTGGCCTCCCAGAGACCCAGTACTTC,CASSPGGLPETQYF
.,TRBJ1-1,TRBV5-1,few,TGCGCCAGCAGCTGGAACGGGGGGGAGTCCACTGAAGCTTTCTTT,CASSWNGGESTEAFF
TRBD1,TRBJ1-1,TRBV20-1,many,TGCAGTGTACGGGACAGGGTCACTGAAGCTTTCTTT,CSVRDRVTEAFF
TRBD2,TRBJ2-7,TRBV4-3,.,TGCGCCAGCAGCCTTAGTAGCGGGGGGGCCTGGGAGCAGTACTTC,CASSLSSGGAWEQYF
.,TRBJ1-4,TRBV4-1,.,TGCGCCAGCAGCCAAGTGGTTAATGAAAAACTGTTTTTT,CASSQVVNEKLFF
TRBD1,TRBJ1-6,TRBV2,few,TGTGCCAGCAGAGGGGGACAGGGGGCGAATTCACCCCTCCACTTT,CASRGGQGANSPLHF
.,TRBJ2-6,TRBV20-1,.,TGCAGTGCGACCGGTGTTGGCCCTGTGGCCAACGTCCTGACTTTC,CSATGVGPVANVLTF
TRBD1,TRBJ2-3,TRBV29-1,many,TGCAGCGCCGGACAGGGGGCTAGCACAGATACGCAGTATTTT,CSAGQGASTDTQYF
.,TRBJ1-1,TRBV7-3,few,TGTGCCAGCAGCTTAGTAGGACGGGGGGAGGCTGAAGCTTTCTTT,CASSLVGRGEAEAFF
.,TRBJ2-1,TRBV6-5,.,TGTGCCAGCAGGGATACGAGACAGCACAATGAGCAGTTCTTC,CASRDTRQHNEQFF
TRBD2,TRBJ2-3,TRBV5-1,.,TGCGCCAGCAGCACAGGACTAGATAGCACAGATACGCAGTATTTT,CASSTGLDSTDTQYF
.,TRBJ2-3,TRBV5-4,.,TGTGCCAGCAGCCTGGCAGGGGCTTTCTTAGATACGCAGTATTTT,CASSLAGAFLDTQYF
.,TRBJ1-6,TRBV7-9,.,TGTGCCAGCGGTCCTAGTGGCAATTCACCCCTCCACTTT,CASGPSGNSPLHF
.,TRBJ2-7,TRBV28,.,TGTGCCAGCAGCCGCCGGGACGGAACCTACGAGCAGTACTTC,CASSRRDGTYEQYF
.,TRBJ1-1,TRBV7-2,.,TGTGCCAGCAGCCCAGGGATGTATCCGGGCACTGAAGCTTTCTTT,CASSPGMYPGTEAFF
.,TRBJ1-5,TRBV6-2/TRBV6-3,few,TGTGCCAGCAGTTATAGGCAGGGGATGACTCGGGATCAGCCCCAGCATTTT,CASSYRQGMTRDQPQHF
.,TRBJ2-1,TRBV7-2,.,TGTGCCAGCAGCTTTATCGGGGTCACCTACAATGAGCAGTTCTTC,CASSFIGVTYNEQFF
.,TRBJ1-1,TRBV9,few,TGTGCCAGCAGCTCATCAGGGTTTCCATTTGAAGCTTTCTTT,CASSSSGFPFEAFF
.,TRBJ1-1,TRBV6-1,.,TGTGCCAGCAGTGATCCGGGACAACGTAAAGCTTTCTTT,CASSDPGQRKAFF
TRBD1,TRBJ2-5,TRBV20-1,few,TGCAGTGCTAGAGAGAGGACAGGGGGGGAGACCCAGTACTTC,CSARERTGGETQYF
.,TRBJ2-7,TRBV5-1,few,TGCGCCAGCAGCTTCCTTGGAGATGAGCAGTACTTC,CASSFLGDEQYF
.,TRBJ2-5,TRBV5-1,.,TGCGCCAGCAGCTTGGCCAGATTAGGTCAAGAGACCCAGTACTTC,CASSLARLGQETQYF
.,TRBJ1-3,TRBV20-1,many,TGCAGTGCTAGACAGGGTAGCTCTGGAAACACCATATATTTT,CSARQGSSGNTIYF
TRBD2,TRBJ2-1,TRBV19,few,TGTGCCAGTAGTCTTGTGAGCGGGGGTAGGAATGAGCAGTTCTTC,CASSLVSGGRNEQFF
.,TRBJ2-3,TRBV7-2,few,TGTGCCAGCAGCTTGAGCGGGTTCCGCACAGATACGCAGTATTTT,CASSLSGFRTDTQYF
.,TRBJ2-6,TRBV9,.,TGTGCCAGCAGCGTAGCCGTTGGGGCCAACGTCCTGACTTTC,CASSVAVGANVLTF
TRBD1,TRBJ1-1,TRBV12-3/TRBV12-4,.,TGTGCCAGCAGTTTCCTGGGACAGGGTTACGAAGCTTTCTTT,CASSFLGQGYEAFF
TRBD2,TRBJ2-3,TRBV9,.,TGTGCCAGCAGCGTCTCTAGCGGGGGGCTGACAGATACGCAGTATTTT,CASSVSSGGLTDTQYF
.,TRBJ2-1,TRBV6-2/TRBV6-3,few,TGTGCCAGCAGTTACGACAGCAAGCAGTTCTTC,CASSYDSKQFF
.,TRBJ2-3,TRBV29-1,.,TGCAGCGTTGAAGATGGGGGCTTCCCAGATACGCAGTATTTT,CSVEDGGFPDTQYF
TRBD2,TRBJ2-5,TRBV12-3/TRBV12-4,few,TGTGCCAGCAGTTCCGGGGGGGTTCGTGAGACCCAGTACTTC,CASSSGGVRETQYF
.,TRBJ1-2,TRBV6-5,many,TGTGCCAGCAGGGACAGTTTGAGATACTATGGCTACACCTTC,CASRDSLRYYGYTF
TRBD1,TRBJ2-5,TRBV29-1,.,TGCAGCGCCGTAACAGGGGCAGAGACCCAGTACTTC,CSAVTGAETQYF
.,TRBJ2-7,TRBV7-2,.,TGTGCCAGCAGCTACGGCGTGGGGGGGCCATACGAGCAGTACTTC,CASSYGVGGPYEQYF
.,TRBJ2-7,TRBV6-5,.,TGTGCCAGCAGTTACTCCCTCCCAGGTCAGACCTACGAGCAGTACTTC,CASSYSLPGQTYEQYF
.,TRBJ1-2,TRBV15,.,TGTGCCACCAGCAGAGATCGTCGGGCAAAGGATGGCTACACCTTC,CATSRDRRAKDGYTF
.,TRBJ2-1,TRBV7-6,few,TGTGCCAGCAGCTTGGGAGGGGGGGGTGAGCAGTTCTTC,CASSLGGGGEQFF
.,TRBJ1-2,TRBV3-1,.,TGTGCCAGCAGCCACTCAGGGTGGGCCTATGGCTACACCTTC,CASSHSGWAYGYTF
TRBD1,TRBJ1-2,TRBV7-3,few,TGTGCCAGCAGCCCTACGGGACAGGGAAGGAATGGCTACACCTTC,CASSPTGQGRNGYTF
.,TRBJ2-2,TRBV6-5,many,TGTGCCAGCAGCCAGGGTTTCAACACCGGGGAGCTGTTTTTT,CASSQGFNTGELFF
.,TRBJ2-3,TRBV24-1,few,TGTGCCACCAGTGATCACCCCACAGATACGCAGTATTTT,CATSDHPTDTQYF
.,TRBJ2-4,TRBV4-3,.,TGCGCCAGCAGCCAAGGGGTTCAACTAGCCAAAAACATTCAGTACTTC,CASSQGVQLAKNIQYF